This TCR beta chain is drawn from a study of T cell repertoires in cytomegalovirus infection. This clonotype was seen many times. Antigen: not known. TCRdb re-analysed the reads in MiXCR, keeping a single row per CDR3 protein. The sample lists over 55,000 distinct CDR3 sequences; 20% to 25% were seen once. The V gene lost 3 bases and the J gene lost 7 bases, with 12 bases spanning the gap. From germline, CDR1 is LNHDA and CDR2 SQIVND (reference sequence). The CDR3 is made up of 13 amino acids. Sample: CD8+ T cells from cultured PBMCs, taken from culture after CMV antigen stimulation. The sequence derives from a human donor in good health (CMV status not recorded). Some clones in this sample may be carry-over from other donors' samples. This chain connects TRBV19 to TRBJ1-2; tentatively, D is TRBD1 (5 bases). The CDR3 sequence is CASSIGALVGYTF. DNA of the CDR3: TGTGCCAGTAGTATCGGGGCTCTCGTTGGCTACACCTTC.